The clone carrying this T cell receptor (beta chain) has more than one count but fewer than ten. What it recognizes is unknown. The data stem from a study of T cells after yellow fever vaccination. Synthesis of TCR cDNA relied on 5'RACE template switching, which attached a universal primer site and UMIs. MiXCR, run by TCRdb on the 5' RACE reads, gives a single entry per CDR3 protein. Among 510,000 or so distinct CDR3 sequences, approximately 21% were seen once, and the ten largest hold 14%. Study-level findings and limits: At 95% to 98% for CD4 and 70% to 90% for CD8, most primary-vaccination clones showed up again after the booster. On re-exposure, the response was weaker but peaked faster, at day 5 versus 15.

Germline assignment: CDR1 MNHNS and CDR2 SASEGT. J gave up 2 bases and V 4 bases, and 4 bases lay outside the gene matches. The CDR3 loop spans 15 amino acids. The J gene is TRBJ2-3, the V gene TRBV6-1, with TRBD2 identical over 9 bases. The TCR sequence derives from a man aged 25-45 years who received the YFV17D yellow fever vaccine. The sequenced sample was PBMCs, obtained 15 days after the yellow fever booster vaccination. CDR3 in DNA: TGTGCCAGCAGTGGACTAGCGGATTACACAGATACGCAGTATTTT. Its translation: CASSGLADYTDTQYF.